These 4 T cell receptor beta chains were sequenced from one sample in a study of blood T cell repertoires in COVID-19. Assay: immunoSEQ multiplex PCR; the TCRdb copy retains only in-frame clones and omits some. The table includes about 400,000 clones, approximately 91% detected once. What was sequenced was PBMCs or T cells enriched from blood (not recorded which). Receptors were obtained from a woman aged 40 to 49 with acute COVID-19.

This rearrangement joins TRBV5-4 to TRBJ2-3; 13 nucleotides line up with TRBD2. V lost 4 bases to trimming and J lost 4 bases; unmatched junction nucleotides: 6. The CDR3 covers 16 residues. Per the germline V gene, CDR1 is SGHNT and CDR2 is YYREEE (reference sequence). CDR3: CASSQLAGGISDTQYF. The CDR3 DNA is TGTGCCAGCAGCCAACTAGCGGGGGGGATCTCAGATACGCAGTATTTT.

V gene TRBV14 combines with J gene TRBJ2-2, with D maybe TRBD1 (6 bases). Trimming pared 0 bases from V and 3 bases from J, leaving 14 bases between. This CDR3 region has 17 residues. CDR1 and CDR2 (germline): SGHDN, FVKESK. The CDR3 DNA follows: TGTGCCAGCAGCCAAGACATCCCAGGGGAATACACCGGGGAGCTGTTTTTT. Amino acids: CASSQDIPGEYTGELFF.

The J gene is TRBJ2-1, the V gene TRBV5-1; 8 nucleotides match TRBD2. J gave up 5 bases and V 0 bases, and 7 bases lay outside the gene matches. There are 16 residues in the CDR3. CDR1 SGHRS and CDR2 YFSETQ come from the germline V gene. The CDR3 here is CASSLATGGPHNEQFF. CDR3 bases: TGCGCCAGCAGCTTGGCGACGGGGGGGCCCCACAATGAGCAGTTCTTC.

The chain joins TRBV6-5 to TRBJ1-5; TRBD1 matches at 7 bases. CDR3 length: 14 residues. Germline-derived CDR1 and CDR2 are MNHEY and SVGAGI. V lost 6 bases and J lost 6; bases outside the gene matches: 8. The CDR3 spells CASSRIPGGQPQHF. The CDR3 coding sequence is TGTGCCAGCAGCAGAATACCAGGGGGTCAGCCCCAGCATTTT.